This T cell receptor beta chain appears in the sequencing data of a study of cytotoxic CD8 clonotypes in ibrutinib-treated CLL. Study background: After a median of 68 months, 14 patients stayed remitted and approximately 12 progressed; responses had been partial in approximately 24 and complete in 2.

In regard to this clone: Its antigen is currently unknown.

Germline CDR1 is KGHSH and CDR2 is LQKENI. The CDR3 contains 14 residues. V was pared by 3 bases and J by 4 bases, with 12 bases between. Study results and caveats: Clonality went up at the time of ibrutinib response, stayed stable in sustained remission, and later dropped back toward its baseline level at progression.

Target depth was 1 in 200,000 to 1 in 1 million T cells, about 10x per clonotype. Only in-frame clones appear in the TCRdb table, and some are missing; sequencing was by immunoSEQ multiplex PCR. The repertoire holds around 20,000 clones, with about 68% as singletons. This chain joins TRBV18 and TRBJ1-1; D uncertain. This TCR was sampled from a human donor with chronic lymphocytic leukemia. The source was PBMCs, collected before ibrutinib treatment. The CDR3: CASSPRGKATEAFF. The CDR3 DNA follows: TGTGCCAGCTCACCTCGAGGGAAAGCCACTGAAGCTTTCTTT.